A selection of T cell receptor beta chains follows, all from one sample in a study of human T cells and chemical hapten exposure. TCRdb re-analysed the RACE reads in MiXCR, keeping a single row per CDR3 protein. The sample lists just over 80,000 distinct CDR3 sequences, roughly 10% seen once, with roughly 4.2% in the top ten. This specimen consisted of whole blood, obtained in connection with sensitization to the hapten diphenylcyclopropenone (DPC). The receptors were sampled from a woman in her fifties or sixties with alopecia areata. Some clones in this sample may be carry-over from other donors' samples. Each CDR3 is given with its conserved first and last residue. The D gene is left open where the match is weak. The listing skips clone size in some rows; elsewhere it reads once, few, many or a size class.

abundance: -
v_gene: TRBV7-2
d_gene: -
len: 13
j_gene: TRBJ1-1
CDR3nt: TGTGCCAGCAGCTTAGACAGCTACACTGAAGCTTTCTTT
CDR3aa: CASSLDSYTEAFF

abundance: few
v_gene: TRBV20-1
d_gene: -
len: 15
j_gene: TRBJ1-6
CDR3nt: TGCAGTGCTATGACCTCGCGAGTGCGCAATTCACCCCTCCACTTT
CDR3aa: CSAMTSRVRNSPLHF

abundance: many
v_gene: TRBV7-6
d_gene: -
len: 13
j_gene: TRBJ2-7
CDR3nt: TGTGCCAGCAGCCCGGATCTAGGCTACGAGCAGTACTTC
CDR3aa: CASSPDLGYEQYF

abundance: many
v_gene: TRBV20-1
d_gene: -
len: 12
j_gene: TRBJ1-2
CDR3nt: TGCAGTGCCCCCGGGACAAGTTATGGCTACACCTTC
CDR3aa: CSAPGTSYGYTF

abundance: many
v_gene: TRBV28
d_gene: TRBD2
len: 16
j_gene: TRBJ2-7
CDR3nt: TGTGCCAGCAGTTTTTTCGGGACTAGCGGGAGATACGAGCAGTACTTC
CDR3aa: CASSFFGTSGRYEQYF

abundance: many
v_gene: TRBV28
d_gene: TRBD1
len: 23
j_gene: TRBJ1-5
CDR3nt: TGTGCCAGCAGTTTATTAGCCGGTTTTTCGGGACAGGGGGCTAGAGGAAGCAATCAGCCCCAGCATTTT
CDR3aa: CASSLLAGFSGQGARGSNQPQHF

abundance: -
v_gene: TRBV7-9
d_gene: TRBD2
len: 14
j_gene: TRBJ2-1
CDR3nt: TGTGCCAGCACCCGACTAGCGGGGGGGCCAGCGCAGTTCTTC
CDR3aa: CASTRLAGGPAQFF

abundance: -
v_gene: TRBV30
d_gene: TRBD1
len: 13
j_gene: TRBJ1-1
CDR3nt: TGTGCCTGGAGTGGACAGGGCGGCACTGAAGCTTTCTTT
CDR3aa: CAWSGQGGTEAFF

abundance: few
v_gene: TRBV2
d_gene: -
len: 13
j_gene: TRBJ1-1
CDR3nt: TGTGCCAGCAAACGTCAACTCAACACTGAAGCTTTCTTT
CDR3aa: CASKRQLNTEAFF

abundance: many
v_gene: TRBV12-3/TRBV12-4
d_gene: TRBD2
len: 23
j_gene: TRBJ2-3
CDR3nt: TGTGCCAGCAGCCCTATGGCCGGAGCCCCGGGACTAGCGGGGGGTATTCTGAGGGATACGCAGTATTTT
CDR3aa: CASSPMAGAPGLAGGILRDTQYF

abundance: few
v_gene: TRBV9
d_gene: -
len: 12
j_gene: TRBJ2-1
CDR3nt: TGTGCCAGCAGCGTAGTGGGTTCTGAGCAGTTCTTC
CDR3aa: CASSVVGSEQFF

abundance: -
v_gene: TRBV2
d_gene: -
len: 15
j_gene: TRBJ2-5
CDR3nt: TGTGCCAGCAGTGACAACAGAGTCATCCAAGAGACCCAGTACTTC
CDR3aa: CASSDNRVIQETQYF

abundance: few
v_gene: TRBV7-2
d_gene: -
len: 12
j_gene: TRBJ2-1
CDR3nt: TGTGCCAGCAGGGTCGCGGGCCGAGAGCAGTTCTTC
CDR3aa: CASRVAGREQFF

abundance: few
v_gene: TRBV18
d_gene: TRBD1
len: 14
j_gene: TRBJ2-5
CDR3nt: TGTGCCAGCTCACCACAGGGGGCGGAAGAGACCCAGTACTTC
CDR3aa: CASSPQGAEETQYF

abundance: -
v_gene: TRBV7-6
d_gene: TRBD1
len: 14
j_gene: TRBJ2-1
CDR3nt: TGTGCCAGCAGCTCAAGGACAGGGGTCAATGAGCAGTTCTTC
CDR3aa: CASSSRTGVNEQFF

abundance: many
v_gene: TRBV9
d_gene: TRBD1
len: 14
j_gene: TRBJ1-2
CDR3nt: TGTGCCAGCAGCGTCGGGACAGGAGTCGCTGGCTACACCTTC
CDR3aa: CASSVGTGVAGYTF

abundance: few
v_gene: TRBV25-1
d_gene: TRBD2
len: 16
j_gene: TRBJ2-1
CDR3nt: TGTGCCAGCAGTGGTGGATGGGCGGGAGACGGGTATGAGCAGTTCTTC
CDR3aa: CASSGGWAGDGYEQFF

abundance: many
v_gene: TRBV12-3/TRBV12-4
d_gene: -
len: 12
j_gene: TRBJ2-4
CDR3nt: TGTGCCAGCAGCCCCTCGGGCCACATTCAGTACTTC
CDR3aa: CASSPSGHIQYF

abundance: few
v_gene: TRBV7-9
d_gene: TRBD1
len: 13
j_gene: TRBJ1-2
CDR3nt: TGTGCCAGCAATTTCGACAGGGGCTATGGCTACACCTTC
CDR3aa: CASNFDRGYGYTF

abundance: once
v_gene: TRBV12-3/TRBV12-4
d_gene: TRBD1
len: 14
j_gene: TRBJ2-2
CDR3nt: TGTGCCAGCAGTTGGACAGGGGAGACCGGGGAGCTGTTTTTT
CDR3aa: CASSWTGETGELFF

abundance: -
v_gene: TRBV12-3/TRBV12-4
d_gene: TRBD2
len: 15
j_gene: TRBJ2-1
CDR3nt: TGTGCCAGCAGTACCAGCGGGGGCTCCTACAATGAGCAGTTCTTC
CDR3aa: CASSTSGGSYNEQFF

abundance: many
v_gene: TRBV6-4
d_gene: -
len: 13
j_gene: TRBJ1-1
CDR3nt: TGTGCCAGCAGTGTAGTCCCTAACACTGAAGCTTTCTTT
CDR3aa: CASSVVPNTEAFF

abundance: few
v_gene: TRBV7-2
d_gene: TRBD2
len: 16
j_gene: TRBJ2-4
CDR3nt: TGTGCCAGCAGCTCCCCGGGGGGGGCTGCCAAAAACATTCAGTACTTC
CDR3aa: CASSSPGGAAKNIQYF

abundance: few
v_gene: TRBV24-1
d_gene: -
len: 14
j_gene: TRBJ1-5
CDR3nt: TGTGCCACCGGGAGAAAGTCTGGGGCTCAGCCCCAGCATTTT
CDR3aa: CATGRKSGAQPQHF

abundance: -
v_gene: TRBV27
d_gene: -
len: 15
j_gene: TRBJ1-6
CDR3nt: TGTGCCAGCAGGGGCAGCGGCCCCTATAATTCACCCCTCCACTTT
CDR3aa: CASRGSGPYNSPLHF

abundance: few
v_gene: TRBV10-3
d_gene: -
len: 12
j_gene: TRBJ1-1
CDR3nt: TGTGCCATTACAGATATGAACACTGAAGCTTTCTTT
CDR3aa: CAITDMNTEAFF

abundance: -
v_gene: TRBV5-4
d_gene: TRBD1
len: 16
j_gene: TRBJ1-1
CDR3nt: TGTGCCAGCAGTCCCTGGACAGGTTCCATGAACACTGAAGCTTTCTTT
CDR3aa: CASSPWTGSMNTEAFF

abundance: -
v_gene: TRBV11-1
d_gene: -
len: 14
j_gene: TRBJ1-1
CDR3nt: TGTGCCAGCAGCCCCCCAGGGTATGACACTGAAGCTTTCTTT
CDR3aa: CASSPPGYDTEAFF

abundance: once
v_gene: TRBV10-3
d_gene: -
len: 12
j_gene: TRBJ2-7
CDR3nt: TGTGCCATCAGTGCGACAACCTACGAGCAGTACTTC
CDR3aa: CAISATTYEQYF

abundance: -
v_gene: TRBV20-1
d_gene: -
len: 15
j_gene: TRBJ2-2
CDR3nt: TGCAGTGCGCATCGGCTGCACGCGAACACCGGGGAGCTGTTTTTT
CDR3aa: CSAHRLHANTGELFF

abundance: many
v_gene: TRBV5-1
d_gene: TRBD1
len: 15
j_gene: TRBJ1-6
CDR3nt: TGCGCCAGCAGCTTGGACTACACAGGGGTCTCACCCCTCCACTTT
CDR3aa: CASSLDYTGVSPLHF

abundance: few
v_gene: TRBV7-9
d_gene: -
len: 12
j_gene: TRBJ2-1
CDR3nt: TGTGCCAGCAGCTTAGAGCGTAGCAGGCAGTTCTTC
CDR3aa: CASSLERSRQFF

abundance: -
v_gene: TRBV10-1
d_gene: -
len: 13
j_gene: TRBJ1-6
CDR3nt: TGCGCCAGCAGTGAAAGGATTGAGGGGACCCTCCACTTT
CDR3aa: CASSERIEGTLHF

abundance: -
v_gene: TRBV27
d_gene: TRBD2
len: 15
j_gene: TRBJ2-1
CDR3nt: TGTGCCAGCAGTACCGGACTAGCGGAACACAATGAGCAGTTCTTC
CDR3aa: CASSTGLAEHNEQFF

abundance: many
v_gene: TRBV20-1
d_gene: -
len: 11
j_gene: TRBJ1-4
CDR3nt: TGCAGTGCCGTAGGGGGTGAAAAACTGTTTTTT
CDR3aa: CSAVGGEKLFF

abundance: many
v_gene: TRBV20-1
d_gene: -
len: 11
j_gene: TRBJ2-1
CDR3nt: TGCAGTGCCGCGCTAGACAATGAGCAGTTCTTC
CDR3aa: CSAALDNEQFF

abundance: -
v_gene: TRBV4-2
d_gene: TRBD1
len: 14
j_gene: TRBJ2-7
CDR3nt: TGTGCCAGCAGTCCGGGACAGGGAGCCTACGAGCAGTACTTC
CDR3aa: CASSPGQGAYEQYF